Sequencing of this TCR beta chain was carried out in a study of shared clonotypes between healthy human individuals. Study outcomes and limitations: On the whole, naive subsets had larger estimated richness than memory subsets had. Sorted-subset samples were not fully sequenced, rarefaction indicated. Of the naive CD4 clonotypes, 4% to 5% were shared across several donors.

Generated by immunoSEQ multiplex PCR, the TCRdb table keeps only in-frame clones and is missing some. The sample holds 90,000 to 120,000 clones; around 64% are singletons and the top ten take approximately 23%. As for this clone: Its target is not known.

The CDR3 loop spans 15 amino acids. The germline gives CDR1 SGHNT, CDR2 YYREEE (reference sequence). J was trimmed by 8 bases and V by 5 bases; bases with no gene match: 9. The source is a woman in her twenties or thirties in good health. V usage is TRBV5-4 and J usage is TRBJ2-1, with 11 nucleotides matching TRBD2. Specimen: memory CD8+ T cells sorted from blood. As for subset: CD45RO+ cells pooled with CCR7-negative TemRA cells. CDR3 nucleotides: TGTGCCAGCAGGGTAGCGGGAGGGAAATTGGATGAGCAGTTCTTC. Its protein product is CASRVAGGKLDEQFF.